The 2 T cell receptor beta chains below come from one sample, sequenced in a study of shared clonotypes between healthy human individuals. The repertoire was sequenced with immunoSEQ multiplex PCR; TCRdb's copy has only in-frame clones and lacks some. The data contain about 2.5 million clones, 85% to 95% of them seen just once; the ten biggest clones take up approximately 0.4%. Material for sequencing was naive CD4+ T cells from PBMCs. Subset in this sample: CD45RA+ positively selected. All receptors derive from a man between 18 and 35 years old in good health. Some clones in this sample may be carry-over from other donors' samples.

The V and J genes are TRBV5-1 and TRBJ2-3; 7 bases map to TRBD2. CDR1 and CDR2 (germline): SGHRS, YFSETQ. J lost 2 bases, V lost 4 bases, and 10 bases had no gene match. The length of the CDR3 is 16 residues. Here the CDR3 reads CASSTGDYPTTDTQYF. The CDR3 DNA follows: TGCGCCAGCAGCACCGGGGACTACCCTACCACAGATACGCAGTATTTT.

The chain is built from TRBV2 and TRBJ2-1, with D possibly being TRBD1 or TRBD2 (5 bases each). The germline CDR1 and CDR2 sequences are SNHLY and FYNNEI. Trimming pared 7 bases from V and 5 bases from J, leaving 15 bases between. The CDR3 totals 14 residues. The CDR3 nucleotides are TGTGCCAGCAATTGGGGCGGGCCGAACAATGAGCAGTTCTTC. Translation: CASNWGGPNNEQFF.